A selection of T cell receptor beta chains follows, all from one sample in a study of blood T cell repertoires in COVID-19. Method: immunoSEQ multiplex PCR; TCRdb's copy keeps in-frame clones and lacks some. Of 250,000 to 350,000 clones listed, 80% to 90% are singletons. Sequencing was carried out using peripheral blood. These receptors were obtained from a man aged 25-45 years with acute or convalescent COVID-19. CDR3s include the opening cysteine and the closing phenylalanine or tryptophan. Fields, in order: J gene, clone size, V gene, D gene, CDR3 DNA, CDR3 protein. The D gene is left open where the match is weak. Size tells how often a clone was seen (once, few, many) or the class of an expanded clone, and some rows leave it out.

J gene: TRBJ2-3
clone size: once
V gene: TRBV7-8
D gene: TRBD2
CDR3 DNA: TGTGCCAGCAGCAAACTAGCGGGGGGGGATACGCAGTATTTT
CDR3 protein: CASSKLAGGDTQYF

J gene: TRBJ1-4
clone size: NA
V gene: TRBV6-5
D gene: NA
CDR3 DNA: TGTGCCAGCAGTTCGGTCAGGGCAACTAATGAAAAACTGTTTTTT
CDR3 protein: CASSSVRATNEKLFF

J gene: TRBJ2-5
clone size: NA
V gene: TRBV24-1
D gene: NA
CDR3 DNA: TGTGCCACCAGCCCCGGAGGGTGGGAGACCCAGTACTTC
CDR3 protein: CATSPGGWETQYF

J gene: TRBJ1-4
clone size: NA
V gene: TRBV28
D gene: TRBD1
CDR3 DNA: TGTGCCAGCAGTGGGACAGGGTCCAATGAAAAACTGTTTTTT
CDR3 protein: CASSGTGSNEKLFF

J gene: TRBJ1-4
clone size: NA
V gene: TRBV19
D gene: NA
CDR3 DNA: TGTGCCAGTAGTTCACAGGGATTTGAAAAACTGTTTTTT
CDR3 protein: CASSSQGFEKLFF

J gene: TRBJ2-4
clone size: once
V gene: TRBV5-6
D gene: NA
CDR3 DNA: TGTGCCAGCAGCCCTCCAGTGGCCAAAAACATTCAGTACTTC
CDR3 protein: CASSPPVAKNIQYF

J gene: TRBJ2-3
clone size: NA
V gene: TRBV30
D gene: NA
CDR3 DNA: TGTGCCTGGAATTTGGGGCAGTCCACAGATACGCAGTATTTT
CDR3 protein: CAWNLGQSTDTQYF

J gene: TRBJ1-5
clone size: NA
V gene: TRBV5-6
D gene: NA
CDR3 DNA: TGTGCCAGCAGCTTGAGGGCAGGGATGCATCAGCCCCAGCATTTT
CDR3 protein: CASSLRAGMHQPQHF

J gene: TRBJ2-5
clone size: NA
V gene: TRBV5-6
D gene: NA
CDR3 DNA: TGTGCCAGCAGCTTGTTGGCGGGGGCTCAAGAGACCCAGTACTTC
CDR3 protein: CASSLLAGAQETQYF

J gene: TRBJ1-2
clone size: few
V gene: TRBV19
D gene: NA
CDR3 DNA: TGTGCCAGTAGTATAGAGGAGGGTTCAGGCTATGGCTACACCTTC
CDR3 protein: CASSIEEGSGYGYTF

J gene: TRBJ1-5
clone size: few
V gene: TRBV19
D gene: TRBD1
CDR3 DNA: TGTGCCAGTAGTAAGGGACAGGGAGGCAATCAGCCCCAGCATTTT
CDR3 protein: CASSKGQGGNQPQHF

J gene: TRBJ2-1
clone size: NA
V gene: TRBV2
D gene: NA
CDR3 DNA: TGTGCCAGCAACCTCGGGCGCGGGTGGGACAATGAGCAGTTCTTC
CDR3 protein: CASNLGRGWDNEQFF

J gene: TRBJ2-2
clone size: NA
V gene: TRBV2
D gene: NA
CDR3 DNA: TGTGCCAGCGGCGACGCACAGGGTAGCACCGGGGAGCTGTTTTTT
CDR3 protein: CASGDAQGSTGELFF

J gene: TRBJ2-2
clone size: NA
V gene: TRBV11-3
D gene: NA
CDR3 DNA: TGTGCCAGCAGCTTAGTATCGGGGACCGGGGAGCTGTTTTTT
CDR3 protein: CASSLVSGTGELFF

J gene: TRBJ2-7
clone size: NA
V gene: TRBV2
D gene: TRBD2
CDR3 DNA: TGTGCCAGCAGTGGGTCTAGCGGGGGGCTCGAGCAGTACTTC
CDR3 protein: CASSGSSGGLEQYF

J gene: TRBJ1-6
clone size: NA
V gene: TRBV6-5
D gene: TRBD1
CDR3 DNA: TGTGCCAGCGGGACAGGGAATTCACCCCTCCACTTT
CDR3 protein: CASGTGNSPLHF

J gene: TRBJ2-3
clone size: NA
V gene: TRBV4-1
D gene: TRBD2
CDR3 DNA: TGCGCCAGCAGACCCAATATTATCCGGGATAGCGGGGGAGACGGAACAGATACGCAGTATTTT
CDR3 protein: CASRPNIIRDSGGDGTDTQYF

J gene: TRBJ2-1
clone size: NA
V gene: TRBV18
D gene: NA
CDR3 DNA: TGTGCCAGCTCACCTCTCAGTTTTGATCCCAATGAGCAGTTCTTC
CDR3 protein: CASSPLSFDPNEQFF

J gene: TRBJ1-1
clone size: NA
V gene: TRBV7-9
D gene: NA
CDR3 DNA: TGTGCCAGCAGCTTAGACAGCACTGAAGCTTTCTTT
CDR3 protein: CASSLDSTEAFF

J gene: TRBJ2-3
clone size: NA
V gene: TRBV3-1/TRBV3-2
D gene: TRBD2
CDR3 DNA: TGTGCCAGCAGCCAACTAGCGGGAGATACGCAGTATTTT
CDR3 protein: CASSQLAGDTQYF

J gene: TRBJ1-2
clone size: NA
V gene: TRBV18
D gene: NA
CDR3 DNA: TGTGCCAGCTCACCGAACAGATACTCTGGCTACACCTTC
CDR3 protein: CASSPNRYSGYTF

J gene: TRBJ1-3
clone size: NA
V gene: TRBV6-6
D gene: NA
CDR3 DNA: TGTGCCAGCAGTTACTCACAGGGATACTCTGGAAACACCATATATTTT
CDR3 protein: CASSYSQGYSGNTIYF

J gene: TRBJ1-6
clone size: NA
V gene: TRBV18
D gene: TRBD1
CDR3 DNA: TGTGCCAGCTCACCAATGGGACAGGGGAATTCACCCCTCCACTTT
CDR3 protein: CASSPMGQGNSPLHF

J gene: TRBJ2-7
clone size: NA
V gene: TRBV19
D gene: NA
CDR3 DNA: TGTGCCAGTAGTATCGGTAACAGCTACGAGCAGTACTTC
CDR3 protein: CASSIGNSYEQYF

J gene: TRBJ1-1
clone size: NA
V gene: TRBV5-1
D gene: TRBD1
CDR3 DNA: TGCGCCAGCAGCTCGGAAGGGACAGGTCATTTTCAGAACACTGAAGCTTTCTTT
CDR3 protein: CASSSEGTGHFQNTEAFF

J gene: TRBJ2-3
clone size: NA
V gene: TRBV7-9
D gene: TRBD2
CDR3 DNA: TGTGCCAGCAGCTTCACTAGCGGGAGCACAGATACGCAGTATTTT
CDR3 protein: CASSFTSGSTDTQYF

J gene: TRBJ2-1
clone size: NA
V gene: TRBV28
D gene: NA
CDR3 DNA: TGTGCCAGCACCTTAACAGGGAGCTCCTACAATGAGCAGTTCTTC
CDR3 protein: CASTLTGSSYNEQFF

J gene: TRBJ2-1
clone size: once
V gene: TRBV5-1
D gene: TRBD2
CDR3 DNA: TGCGCCAGCAGCTTGGGAACTAGCGGGGGGTACAATGAGCAGTTCTTC
CDR3 protein: CASSLGTSGGYNEQFF

J gene: TRBJ2-1
clone size: few
V gene: TRBV11-3
D gene: TRBD2
CDR3 DNA: TGTGCCAGCAGCCTAACTAGCGGGAGTTCCTACAATGAGCAGTTCTTC
CDR3 protein: CASSLTSGSSYNEQFF

J gene: TRBJ2-7
clone size: NA
V gene: TRBV5-6
D gene: NA
CDR3 DNA: TGTGCCAGCAGCCGGGATCACAGGGTGTCCTACGAGCAGTACTTC
CDR3 protein: CASSRDHRVSYEQYF

J gene: TRBJ1-1
clone size: NA
V gene: TRBV3-1/TRBV3-2
D gene: NA
CDR3 DNA: TGTGCCAGCAGGCAGGTTGATGAAGCTTTCTTT
CDR3 protein: CASRQVDEAFF

J gene: TRBJ1-5
clone size: NA
V gene: TRBV4-1
D gene: TRBD1
CDR3 DNA: TGCGCCAGCAGCCAAGTTCCCGGGACAGAGAATCAGCCCCAGCATTTT
CDR3 protein: CASSQVPGTENQPQHF

J gene: TRBJ1-4
clone size: NA
V gene: TRBV5-4
D gene: NA
CDR3 DNA: TGTGCCAGCAGCTTGCGCGGGACCGCACAAAGTCCGCTGTTTTTT
CDR3 protein: CASSLRGTAQSPLFF

J gene: TRBJ1-6
clone size: NA
V gene: TRBV4-1
D gene: NA
CDR3 DNA: TGCGCCAGCAGCCAAGACGGACAGACTAATTCACCCCTCCACTTT
CDR3 protein: CASSQDGQTNSPLHF

J gene: TRBJ2-4
clone size: NA
V gene: TRBV6-2/TRBV6-3
D gene: TRBD2
CDR3 DNA: TGTGCCAGCAGTTACTCGAATAGCGGGAGGATTATGAAAAACATTCAGTACTTC
CDR3 protein: CASSYSNSGRIMKNIQYF

J gene: TRBJ1-2
clone size: NA
V gene: TRBV6-5
D gene: TRBD1
CDR3 DNA: TGTGCCAGCAGTTACCAGAACGCCGGGACAGGCTATGGCTACACCTTC
CDR3 protein: CASSYQNAGTGYGYTF

J gene: TRBJ2-7
clone size: NA
V gene: TRBV6-6
D gene: TRBD1
CDR3 DNA: TGTGCCAGCAGTTCGACAGGGATCTACGAGCAGTACTTC
CDR3 protein: CASSSTGIYEQYF

J gene: TRBJ1-1
clone size: once
V gene: TRBV14
D gene: NA
CDR3 DNA: TGTGCCAGCACCCTCTTTGAACCGCGGGGGAAGAACACTGAAGCTTTCTTT
CDR3 protein: CASTLFEPRGKNTEAFF

J gene: TRBJ1-2
clone size: NA
V gene: TRBV27
D gene: NA
CDR3 DNA: TGTGCCAGCATGGAGAGGGGAGGGGGAACCTATGGCTACACCTTC
CDR3 protein: CASMERGGGTYGYTF

J gene: TRBJ2-7
clone size: NA
V gene: TRBV7-9
D gene: TRBD2
CDR3 DNA: TGTGCCAGCAGCTTATCTCAGACTAGCGGGGGGGTCTGGGACGAGCAGTACTTC
CDR3 protein: CASSLSQTSGGVWDEQYF

J gene: TRBJ2-7
clone size: NA
V gene: TRBV10-1
D gene: NA
CDR3 DNA: TGCGCCAGCAGTGAGTACAGCTACGAGCAGTACTTC
CDR3 protein: CASSEYSYEQYF

J gene: TRBJ1-2
clone size: NA
V gene: TRBV11-2
D gene: NA
CDR3 DNA: TGTGCCAGCAGCTCCCCGGGTAGGCAGGGATCCTATGGCTACACCTTC
CDR3 protein: CASSSPGRQGSYGYTF

J gene: TRBJ1-1
clone size: NA
V gene: TRBV28
D gene: NA
CDR3 DNA: TGTGCCAGCAGTTTCTTACAGGGTGGGGCCCATGAAGCTTTCTTT
CDR3 protein: CASSFLQGGAHEAFF

J gene: TRBJ1-5
clone size: NA
V gene: TRBV3-1/TRBV3-2
D gene: NA
CDR3 DNA: TGTGCCAGCAGCCAGGCCTCCGGGACAAGTAATCAGCCCCAGCATTTT
CDR3 protein: CASSQASGTSNQPQHF

J gene: TRBJ1-1
clone size: NA
V gene: TRBV7-3
D gene: TRBD1
CDR3 DNA: TGTGCCAGCAGCCCCCAGGGGGGCAACATGAACACTGAAGCTTTCTTT
CDR3 protein: CASSPQGGNMNTEAFF

J gene: TRBJ1-6
clone size: NA
V gene: TRBV30
D gene: NA
CDR3 DNA: TGTGCCTGGAGTAATGGAGGCAGTATCAATTCACCCCTCCACTTT
CDR3 protein: CAWSNGGSINSPLHF

J gene: TRBJ1-2
clone size: NA
V gene: TRBV5-4
D gene: NA
CDR3 DNA: TGTGCCAGCAGCTTGTCACAGAACTATGGCTACACCTTC
CDR3 protein: CASSLSQNYGYTF

J gene: TRBJ1-6
clone size: NA
V gene: TRBV19
D gene: TRBD1
CDR3 DNA: TGTGCCAGTAGTGTCGGACAGGGTGTAAATTCACCCCTCCACTTT
CDR3 protein: CASSVGQGVNSPLHF